The 23 T cell receptor beta chains presented below share a single source sample, sequenced in a study of identical twins. Via MiXCR, TCRdb re-called the 5' RACE reads, giving one row per CDR3 protein. The sample holds 300,000 to 350,000 distinct CDR3 sequences, 9% to 15% seen once. This sample also belongs to another study, concerning yellow fever vaccine responses in identical twins.

Sample: CD8+ T cells sorted from blood. The receptors derive from a woman aged 18-29 years in good health.

This clonotype was recorded at least ten times. This chain links TRBV4-2 with TRBJ2-7, with D hard to call. The CDR3 runs to 15 residues. With 1 base removed from V and 3 bases from J, the gap between germline ends came to 13 bases. Germline CDR1 and CDR2: LGHNA and YNFKEQ. The CDR3 is CASSQVSAVGYEQYF. The CDR3, as DNA: TGTGCCAGCAGCCAAGTTTCCGCTGTTGGCTACGAGCAGTACTTC.

The sample holds a few counts of this clonotype. This chain connects TRBV20-1 to TRBJ2-5, with TRBD2 identical over 9 bases. V gave up 5 bases and J gave up 1 base; unmatched junction bases: 17. The germline gives CDR1 DFQATT, CDR2 SNEGSKA (reference sequence). CDR3 size: 18 residues. The CDR3: CSASTGVGGGGSQETQYF. Here the CDR3 DNA reads TGCAGTGCTTCCACGGGAGTCGGCGGGGGGGGATCCCAAGAGACCCAGTACTTC.

This clonotype was detected a few times. V and J are TRBV27 and TRBJ2-3; possible D gene TRBD2, 5 bases. From germline, CDR1 is MNHEY and CDR2 SMNVEV (reference sequence). This CDR3 comprises 16 residues. The V gene lost 5 bases and the J gene lost 2 bases, with 17 bases spanning the gap. The CDR3 DNA reads TGTGCCAGCAGTCAACTCGAGGGCAGATACACAGATACGCAGTATTTT. This gives the protein CASSQLEGRYTDTQYF.

This clonotype came up a few times. Written as DNA, the CDR3 is TGCAGTGCTAGGGTGCCGCTAGCCAGTTACTCCTATAATTCACCCCTCCACTTT. This codes for CSARVPLASYSYNSPLHF. This chain connects TRBV20-1 to TRBJ1-6; D gene unclear. This CDR3 is built from 18 residues. Trimming removed 3 bases at V and 0 bases at J, with 18 bases between. Germline V CDR1 and CDR2: DFQATT, SNEGSKA (reference sequence).

This clonotype was seen more than once but under ten times. The chain combines TRBV2 with TRBJ2-1; 7 bases map to TRBD1. This CDR3 is built from 14 residues. Germline loops: CDR1 SNHLY, CDR2 FYNNEI. J was trimmed by 3 bases and V by 10 bases; bases with no gene match: 9. The CDR3 is CAIPGTEIYNEQFF. In DNA, the CDR3 is TGTGCCATACCCGGGACAGAAATCTACAATGAGCAGTTCTTC.

V is TRBV28 and J is TRBJ2-7; D tentatively reads TRBD1 or TRBD2 (7 bases each). The V and J ends lost 4 bases and 7 bases respectively, with 23 bases between them. Germline CDR1 and CDR2: MDHEN and SYDVKM. The length of the CDR3 is 16 residues. DNA of the CDR3: TGTGCCAGCAGTTCCAGCGGATTGGGAGGGGGCAAAGAGCAGTACTTC. Protein: CASSSSGLGGGKEQYF.

In this sample, this clonotype turned up a few times. The rearrangement links TRBV27 to TRBJ2-3; D remains unclear. CDR1 is MNHEY, CDR2 SMNVEV, per germline (reference sequence). CDR3 size: 13 residues. V was trimmed by 3 bases and J by 3 bases, leaving 7 bases between them. The CDR3 coding sequence is TGTGCCAGCAGTTTCATGATTACAGATACGCAGTATTTT. The encoded protein is CASSFMITDTQYF.

At least ten counts were recorded for this clonotype. The rearrangement links TRBV27 to TRBJ2-4; no clear D gene. The CDR3 contains 16 residues. The germline V gene has CDR1 MNHEY and CDR2 SMNVEV (reference sequence). Trimming left V 1 base short and J 0 bases short, with 10 bases between. For the CDR3, the DNA is TGTGCCAGCAGTTTATACGCAGGTTTAGCCAAAAACATTCAGTACTTC. Protein: CASSLYAGLAKNIQYF.

This clonotype was observed a handful of times. This chain connects TRBV10-2 to TRBJ2-7, with a weak D call TRBD2 (6 bases). The CDR3 totals 14 residues. Germline CDR1 and CDR2: WSHSY and SAAADI. Trimming pared 2 bases from V and 5 bases from J, leaving 13 bases between. In nucleotides, the CDR3 is TGCGCCAGCAGTGAGCAACTAGCCCCCAACGAGCAGTACGTC. Residues: CASSEQLAPNEQYV.

The gene calls are TRBV24-1 and TRBJ2-3; weak D call: TRBD1 (7 bases). CDR1 is KGHDR, CDR2 SFDVKD, per germline. The CDR3 consists of 20 residues. Deletions cut 5 bases from V and 0 bases from J, with 26 bases between. The DNA of the CDR3 is TGTGCCACCAGTGGCGGGACAGCGAAATCCGAGCCTACTAGCACAGATACGCAGTATTTT. Its translation: CATSGGTAKSEPTSTDTQYF.

This clonotype was found a few times. V is TRBV3-1 and J is TRBJ2-3; no clear D gene. The CDR3 spans 14 residues. V lost 0 bases to trimming and J lost 4 bases, with 8 bases between them. CDR1 is LGHDT and CDR2 is YNNKEL in the germline V gene (reference sequence). CDR3 nucleotides: TGTGCCAGCAGCCAAGACGATCCCCCAGATACGCAGTATTTT. Protein product: CASSQDDPPDTQYF.

Ten or more counts support this clonotype. The chain is built from TRBV6-5 and TRBJ2-5; D possibly corresponds to TRBD1 (6 bases). Per germline, CDR1 MNHEY and CDR2 SVGAGI. The V gene lost 2 bases and the J gene lost 3 bases, with 10 bases spanning the gap. This CDR3 comprises 14 residues. The CDR3 region is CASSYGGHKETQYF. CDR3 sequence (DNA): TGTGCCAGCAGTTACGGGGGACATAAAGAGACCCAGTACTTC.

This clonotype was counted once. The chain is built from TRBV4-1 and TRBJ2-3; D ambiguous. With 3 bases removed from V and 5 bases from J, the gap between germline ends came to 6 bases. Germline assignment: CDR1 MGHRA and CDR2 YSYEKL. The CDR3 has 12 residues. CDR3 region: CASSQPQDTQYF. Written as DNA, the CDR3 is TGCGCCAGCAGCCAGCCCCAAGATACGCAGTATTTT.

This clonotype was detected only a few times. CDR3 DNA sequence: TGTGCCAGCACTAGGAGGGGGGACAGTGGTCTTTACGAGCAGTACTTC. This encodes CASTRRGDSGLYEQYF. The rearrangement joins TRBV2 to TRBJ2-7; a weak D match, TRBD1 (7 bases). Germline V gene data show CDR1 as SNHLY and CDR2 as FYNNEI. V was shortened by 7 bases and J by 4 bases, with 23 bases between the two germline ends. There are 16 residues in the CDR3.

The chain combines TRBV29-1 with TRBJ2-7; the match to TRBD1 covers 12 bases. Germline values: CDR1 SQVTM, CDR2 ANQGSEA. V gave up 0 bases and J gave up 6 bases; unmatched junction bases: 9. The CDR3 totals 16 residues. In DNA form, the CDR3 reads TGCAGCGTTGAAGAACCGGGACAGGGGGCCCGGATCGAGCAGTACTTC. The encoded protein is CSVEEPGQGARIEQYF.

V and J are TRBV7-9 and TRBJ2-7; D is unresolved. The CDR3 contains 12 residues. In germline, CDR1 is SEHNR, CDR2 FQNEAQ (reference sequence). The V end lost 5 bases, the J end lost 3 bases, and 8 bases lay between the germline ends. The CDR3 DNA follows: TGTGCCAGCAGCAGAGGTGGCTACGAGCAGTACTTC. Translation gives CASSRGGYEQYF.

CDR3 in amino acids: CASSLWLAPQGSTDTQYF. The CDR3 DNA is TGTGCCAGCAGTTTATGGCTAGCGCCCCAAGGGAGCACAGATACGCAGTATTTT. The chain recombines TRBV12-3 or TRBV12-4 with TRBJ2-3, with D perhaps TRBD2 (6 bases). The V gene lost 2 bases and the J gene lost 0 bases, with 18 bases spanning the gap. CDR3 size: 18 residues.

This clonotype was picked up many times. The chain carries TRBV29-1 and TRBJ2-7; D ambiguous. The CDR3 sequence is 13 residues long. V was pared by 7 bases and J by 0 bases, with 13 bases between. Germline-derived CDR1 and CDR2 are SQVTM and ANQGSEA. CDR3 DNA: TGCAGCGCCCTCGTCGTAGACTCCTACGAGCAGTACTTC. This codes for CSALVVDSYEQYF.

Written as DNA, the CDR3 is TGCAGTGCTAGAGATCTTATGGGTTCGGCTAGGGACTACAATGAGCAGTTCTTC. Translation gives CSARDLMGSARDYNEQFF. V and J are TRBV20-1 and TRBJ2-1; D ambiguous. The CDR3 spans 18 residues. The germline CDR1 and CDR2 sequences are DFQATT and SNEGSKA (reference sequence). V lost 0 bases, J lost 3 bases, and 21 bases lay in between.

The rearrangement joins TRBV4-1 to TRBJ2-3, with D perhaps assigned TRBD1 or TRBD2 (5 bases each). Looked up from germline, CDR1 is MGHRA and CDR2 is YSYEKL. This CDR3 is 17 amino acids long. V was shortened by 2 bases and J by 0 bases, with 15 bases between the two germline ends. DNA of the CDR3: TGCGCCAGCAGCCAAACCGACGGGACGCTGAGCACAGATACGCAGTATTTT. Translated, it gives CASSQTDGTLSTDTQYF.

The gene calls are TRBV28 and TRBJ2-1; 9 bases map to TRBD2. The CDR3 extends over 18 amino acids. Trimming at V came to 4 bases and at J to 1 base, leaving 11 bases not matched to a gene. Germline V CDR1 and CDR2: MDHEN, SYDVKM. In DNA, the CDR3 is TGTGCCAGCAGTTCCATCAGGTTAGCGGGAGTATCCTACAATGAGCAGTTCTTC. Translation gives CASSSIRLAGVSYNEQFF.

The chain links TRBV6-4 to TRBJ2-1, with 7 bases aligning to TRBD2. Germline V gene lookup returns CDR1 MRHNA and CDR2 SNTAGT. This CDR3 spans 13 amino acids. With V trimmed by 6 bases and J by 5 bases, 4 bases remained unmatched. CDR3 in DNA: TGTGCCAGCAGCGAGCGGGGCAACAATGAGCAGTTCTTC. Protein product: CASSERGNNEQFF.

This chain links TRBV5-6 with TRBJ2-7, with 9 bases matching TRBD1. The germline CDR1 and CDR2 sequences are SGHDT and YYEEEE. Trimming removed 0 bases from V and 2 bases from J; junction bases left unmatched: 9. The CDR3 is made up of 17 amino acids. Here the CDR3 DNA reads TGTGCCAGCAGCTTGGAAATCGGGACAGGGATGACCTACGAGCAGTACGTC. Protein: CASSLEIGTGMTYEQYV.